This T cell receptor (beta chain) was profiled in a study of blood T cell repertoires in COVID-19 (dated by TCRdb to between 2020 and 2021). With respect to the entire study: The collaborator samples originated in the United States, Italy and Spain and spanned the acute and convalescent phases of COVID-19. The repertoires were made available in a free public database intended to serve as a resource for research on the immune response to SARS-CoV-2. The dataset comprised deeply sampled blood TCRbeta repertoires from subjects exposed to, actively infected with, or recovered from COVID-19. Nearly every sample came with metadata listing a de-identified subject ID, COVID-19 status, age in years and sex. The samples were drawn from two sources: the first 160 participants of the ongoing ImmuneRACE study, and 1,254 subjects contributed by 6 global collaborators. The prospective study material was composed of cDNA or gDNA derived from T cells, B-cell-depleted T cells, or PBMCs. HLA class I and class II types, where available, came from metadata supplied by the sample provider rather than from assay-based typing.

TCRbeta CDR3 regions were amplified from genomic DNA using the immunoSEQ Assay, a bias-controlled multiplex PCR. Per the source publication's procedure: Within the assay, amplification of reference gene primers was used to estimate how many nucleated cells each sample contained. To quantify the absolute abundance of each unique TCRbeta CDR3 rearrangement, sequence reads were collapsed and filtered. For each sample, productive Simpson clonality was calculated as the square root of Simpson's diversity index across productive rearrangements. TCRdb obtained this table from immuneACCESS and retained in-frame rearrangements with V and J assigned. These tables miss some clones; where compared with another copy, unresolved V genes account for less than half of the shortfall, and the remainder is unexplained. V and J calls and clone size come straight from that table; D and trimming were deduced from the DNA. The sample table records around 63,000 clones; roughly 85% of these occur just once. 1.3% of the sample is taken by the ten largest.

Turning to this clone: The antigen this receptor binds is unknown. Base qualities are not recorded, but no much larger clone differs from it by a single base.

Whole blood was collected in K2EDTA tubes by collaborating institutions according to the institutions' own protocols. For TCRbeta analysis, collaborators shipped samples as frozen whole blood, isolated PBMCs, or DNA extracted from either of those sample types. The CDR3 has 16 amino acids, counting the end cysteine and phenylalanine. The only DNA kept is the CDR3, 48 bases in frame from the first base. For this chain, trimming is 2 bases at the V end and 1 base at the J end, and the number of junction bases without a gene match is 6. Taken from the germline V gene, the CDR1 and CDR2 loops are MNHEY and SVGEGT. Broader findings and caveats from the paper: Clinical and demographic metadata were provided uncurated, with the amount varying by source and participant.

The sequencing sample was made of peripheral blood. This clonotype was obtained from a woman older than 75 with acute or convalescent COVID-19. The sequence links TRBV6-2 or TRBV6-3 to TRBJ2-5; 8 middle bases align to TRBD1. The CDR3 sequence is CASSYRRGLGQETQYF. The bases read TGTGCCAGCAGTTACCGCAGGGGGCTGGGCCAAGAGACCCAGTACTTC.